What follows is one TCR beta chain and its context. Antigen unknown. The entry originates in a study of cytomegalovirus exposure and HLA in healthy donors. For the study at large: As an earlier analysis found, 150 million to 200 million T cells yielded 117 million unique TCR beta sequences. Among the 398 genotyped donors, less than 85% were placed in the Caucasian-associated ancestry cluster. Whole-study results and caveats: Reportedly, TCR beta sequences accurately predicted HLA-A and HLA-B alleles in most subjects. Rarity held for most TCR sequences, but there were some public TCRs that occurred in many donors.

Vbeta (60) and Jbeta (13) primers were used in the PCR. Profiling relied on immunoSEQ multiplex PCR, and the TCRdb table lists in-frame clones only, not all of them. The repertoire holds around 150,000 clones, approximately 82% seen once, with under 7.5% in the top ten. The TCR sequence derives from a man over 45 in good health and CMV-seropositive. Sequencing used PBMCs.

The CDR3 reads CAWSVDRVSGYTF. The CDR3, as DNA: TGTGCCTGGAGCGTCGACAGGGTCTCTGGCTACACCTTC. J is TRBJ1-2 and V is TRBV30; 7 bases agree with TRBD1. V trimming: 3 bases; J trimming: 7 bases; junction bases outside the gene matches: 8. Germline-derived CDR1 and CDR2 are GTSNPN and SVGIG (reference sequence). The CDR3 extends over 13 amino acids.